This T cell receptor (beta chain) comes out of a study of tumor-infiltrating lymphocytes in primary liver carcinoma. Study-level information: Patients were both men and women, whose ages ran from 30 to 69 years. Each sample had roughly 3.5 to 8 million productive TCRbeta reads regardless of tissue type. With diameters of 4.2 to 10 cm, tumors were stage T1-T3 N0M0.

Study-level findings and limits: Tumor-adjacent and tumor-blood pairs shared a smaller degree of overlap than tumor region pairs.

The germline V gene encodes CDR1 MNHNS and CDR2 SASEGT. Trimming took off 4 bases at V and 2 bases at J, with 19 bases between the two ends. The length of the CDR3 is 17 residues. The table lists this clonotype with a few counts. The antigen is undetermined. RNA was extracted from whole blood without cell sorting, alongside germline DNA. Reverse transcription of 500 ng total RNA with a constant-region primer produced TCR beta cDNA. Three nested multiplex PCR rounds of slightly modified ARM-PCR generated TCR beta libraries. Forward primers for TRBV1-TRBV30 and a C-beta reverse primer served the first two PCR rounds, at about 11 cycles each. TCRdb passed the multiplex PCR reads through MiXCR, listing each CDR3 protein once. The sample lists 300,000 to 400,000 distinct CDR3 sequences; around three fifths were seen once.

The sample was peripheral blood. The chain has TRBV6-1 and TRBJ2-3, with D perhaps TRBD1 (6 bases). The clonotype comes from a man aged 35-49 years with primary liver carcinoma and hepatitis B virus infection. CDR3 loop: CASSGPPPRTATDTQYF. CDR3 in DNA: TGTGCCAGCAGTGGACCCCCCCCACGGACAGCCACAGATACGCAGTATTTT.